This T cell receptor beta chain was identified in a study of T cell clonality in common variable immunodeficiency. This clone was recorded a few times. Its antigen is as yet unknown. The read comes to an end 3 residues before the CDR3 does, leaving the germline J gene to fill in the end. Assay used: immunoSEQ multiplex PCR; TCRdb lists only in-frame clones, some missing. The specimen gives 30,000 to 35,000 clones without singletons; the ten biggest hold about 26%. Germline V lookup: CDR1 SGHTA, CDR2 FQGTGA. Trimming at V came to 0 bases and at J to 6 bases, leaving 7 bases not matched to a gene. This CDR3 has 18 residues. Findings and limits, study-wide: Common variable immunodeficiency TCR beta sequences reportedly had fewer deletions and N-nucleotide insertions.

The V gene is TRBV7-3, the J gene TRBJ2-1, with 14 bases that match TRBD2. This clonotype was obtained from a human donor with common variable immunodeficiency. Sequencing input: peripheral blood mononuclear cells. CDR3: CASSLTGLAGGRGNEQFF. The DNA read from the CDR3 is TGTGCCAGCAGCTTAACTGGACTAGCGGGAGGTCGGGGCAATGAG.